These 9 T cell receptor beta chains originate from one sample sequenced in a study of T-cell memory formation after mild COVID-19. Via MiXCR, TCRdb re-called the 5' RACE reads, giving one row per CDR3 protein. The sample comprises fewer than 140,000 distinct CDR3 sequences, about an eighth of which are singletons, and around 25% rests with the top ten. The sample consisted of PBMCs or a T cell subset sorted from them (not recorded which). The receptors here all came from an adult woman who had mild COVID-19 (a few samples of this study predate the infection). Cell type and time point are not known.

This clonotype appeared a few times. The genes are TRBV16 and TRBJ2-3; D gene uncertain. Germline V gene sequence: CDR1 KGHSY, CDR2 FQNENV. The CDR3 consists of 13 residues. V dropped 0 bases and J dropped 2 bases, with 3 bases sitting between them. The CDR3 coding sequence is TGTGCCAGCAGCCAATCAAACACAGATACGCAGTATTTT. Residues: CASSQSNTDTQYF.

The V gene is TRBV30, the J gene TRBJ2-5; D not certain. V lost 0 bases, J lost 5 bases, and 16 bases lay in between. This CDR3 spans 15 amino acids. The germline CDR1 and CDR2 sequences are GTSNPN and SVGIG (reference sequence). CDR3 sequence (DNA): TGTGCCTGGAGTGTACTGAGTGGGCTGGGGGAGACCCAGTACTTC. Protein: CAWSVLSGLGETQYF.

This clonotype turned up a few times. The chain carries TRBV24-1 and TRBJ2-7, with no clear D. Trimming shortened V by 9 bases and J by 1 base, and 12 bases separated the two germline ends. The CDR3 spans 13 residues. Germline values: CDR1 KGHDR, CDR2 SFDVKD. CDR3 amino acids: CATGPSGSYEQYF. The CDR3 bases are TGTGCCACCGGGCCTAGTGGGTCCTACGAGCAGTACTTC.

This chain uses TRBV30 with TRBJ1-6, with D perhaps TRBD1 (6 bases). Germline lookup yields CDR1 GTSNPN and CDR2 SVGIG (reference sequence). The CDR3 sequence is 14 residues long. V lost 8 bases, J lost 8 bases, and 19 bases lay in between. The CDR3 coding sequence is TGTGCCGGATCTCTCCAGGACAGATATTCACCCCTCCACTTT. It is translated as CAGSLQDRYSPLHF.

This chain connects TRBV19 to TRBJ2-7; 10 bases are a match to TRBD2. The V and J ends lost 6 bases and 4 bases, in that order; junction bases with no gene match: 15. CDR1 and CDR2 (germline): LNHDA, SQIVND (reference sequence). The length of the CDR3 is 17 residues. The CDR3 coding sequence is TGTGCCAGTAGCACTGTGTTAATTGGACTAGCGGCTTACGAGCAGTACTTC. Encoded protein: CASSTVLIGLAAYEQYF.

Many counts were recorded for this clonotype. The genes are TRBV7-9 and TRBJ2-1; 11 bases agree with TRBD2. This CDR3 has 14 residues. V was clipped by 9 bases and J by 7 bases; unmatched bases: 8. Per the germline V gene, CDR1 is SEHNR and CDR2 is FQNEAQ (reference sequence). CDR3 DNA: TGTGCCAGTACAGTTAGCGGGAGGGCGAATGAGCAGTTCTTC. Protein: CASTVSGRANEQFF.

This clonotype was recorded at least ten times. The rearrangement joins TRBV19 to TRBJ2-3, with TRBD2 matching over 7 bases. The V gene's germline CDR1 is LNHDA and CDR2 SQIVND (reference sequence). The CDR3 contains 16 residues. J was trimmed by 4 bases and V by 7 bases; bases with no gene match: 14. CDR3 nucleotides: TGTGCCAGTAAGTCCACCCCTAGCGGTACTTCAGATACGCAGTATTTT. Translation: CASKSTPSGTSDTQYF.

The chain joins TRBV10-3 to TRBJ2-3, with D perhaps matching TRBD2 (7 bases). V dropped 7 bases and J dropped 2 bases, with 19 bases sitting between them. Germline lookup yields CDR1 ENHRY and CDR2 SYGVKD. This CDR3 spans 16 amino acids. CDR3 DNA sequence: TGTGCCATCACGGAAGGAGTGGGGGGGCCCACAGATACGCAGTATTTT. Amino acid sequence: CAITEGVGGPTDTQYF.

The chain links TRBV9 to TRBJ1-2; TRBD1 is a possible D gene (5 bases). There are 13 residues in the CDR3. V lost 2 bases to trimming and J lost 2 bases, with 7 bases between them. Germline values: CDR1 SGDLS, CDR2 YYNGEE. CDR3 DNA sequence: TGTGCCAGCAGCGTTTGGGGGAACTATGGCTACACCTTC. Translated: CASSVWGNYGYTF. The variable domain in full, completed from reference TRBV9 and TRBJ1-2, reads DSGVTQTPKHLITATGQRVTLRCSPRSGDLSVYWYQQSLDQGLQFLIQYYNGEERAKGNILERFSAQQFPDLHSELNLSSLELGDSALYFCASSVWGNYGYTFGSGTRLTVV.